The 32 T cell receptor beta chains below come from one sample, sequenced in a study of human T cells and chemical hapten exposure. One entry per CDR3 protein results from TCRdb running MiXCR on the RACE reads. The data contain fewer than 85,000 distinct CDR3 sequences, more than 8.5% of them seen just once; the ten biggest clones take up over 2%. As for time point: patch test 2, 6 weeks after DPC sensitization. Treatment given: therapeutic diphenylcyclopropenone sensitization with weekly scalp DPC. Sample: whole blood, taken in connection with sensitization to the hapten diphenylcyclopropenone (DPC). These receptors were taken from a woman younger than 45 with alopecia areata. Some clones in this sample may be carry-over from other donors' samples.

This clonotype was detected a few times. This chain links TRBV20-1 with TRBJ2-1; D not certain. Germline loops: CDR1 DFQATT, CDR2 SNEGSKA (reference sequence). The V end was cut by 3 bases, the J end by 9 bases, with 18 bases between. The CDR3 contains 14 residues. CDR3 coding DNA: TGCAGTGCTAGTATAGTTGGTTGGAGCCGTGAGCAGTTCTTC. Translated: CSASIVGWSREQFF.

There are many counts of this clonotype. This chain uses TRBV7-2 with TRBJ2-2; D may be TRBD1 (5 bases). V lost 7 bases and J lost 4, with 10 bases in between. The CDR3 is 13 amino acids. Germline assignment: CDR1 SGHTA and CDR2 FQGNSA. The CDR3, as DNA: TGTGCCAGCACCCCGACAGTCACCGGGGAGCTGTTTTTT. Residues: CASTPTVTGELFF.

This rearrangement joins TRBV2 to TRBJ2-1; D remains unclear. V was cut by 8 bases and J by 6 bases, with 14 bases left in between. This CDR3 contains 13 residues. The germline V gene has CDR1 SNHLY and CDR2 FYNNEI. The CDR3 protein is CASFQSETNEQFF. The DNA for the CDR3 is TGTGCCAGCTTTCAAAGTGAGACCAATGAGCAGTTCTTC.

This chain connects TRBV9 to TRBJ2-5, with TRBD2 as a possible D gene (5 bases). The CDR3 consists of 14 residues. CDR1 is SGDLS, CDR2 YYNGEE, per germline. V was shortened by 3 bases and J by 4 bases, with 13 bases between the two germline ends. The CDR3 protein is CASSADRESETQYF. The CDR3 coding sequence is TGTGCCAGCAGCGCTGACCGGGAATCAGAGACCCAGTACTTC.

This clonotype was counted at least ten times. The chain has TRBV27 and TRBJ1-5, with D unclear. The germline V gene has CDR1 MNHEY and CDR2 SMNVEV (reference sequence). The V end lost 1 base, the J end lost 6 bases, and 7 bases lay between the germline ends. The CDR3 extends over 13 amino acids. The CDR3, as DNA: TGTGCCAGCAGTTTATTGCGGGGTCAGCCCCAGCATTTT. This codes for CASSLLRGQPQHF.

This clonotype has ten or more counts. This chain connects TRBV4-3 to TRBJ2-1; D possibly matches TRBD1 or TRBD2 (5 bases each). The CDR3 length is 13 residues. Trimming removed 11 bases at V and 0 bases at J, with 11 bases between. Germline values: CDR1 LGHNA, CDR2 YSLEER. CDR3 region: CAQGADSYNEQFF. DNA of the CDR3: TGCGCCCAGGGAGCGGACTCCTACAATGAGCAGTTCTTC.

This clonotype was seen ten or more times. This sequence joins TRBV11-1 and TRBJ2-7; 9 positions agree with TRBD2. CDR1 is SGHAT and CDR2 is FQDESV in the germline V gene (reference sequence). The CDR3 contains 16 residues. V was clipped by 5 bases and J by 5 bases; unmatched bases: 13. The CDR3 bases are TGTGCCAGCAGCCCGAGACTAGCGGAGCCTGGCGACGAGCAGTACTTC. It specifies CASSPRLAEPGDEQYF. The full variable domain, rest sourced from reference TRBV11-1 and TRBJ2-7, is EAEVAQSPRYKITEKSQAVAFWCDPISGHATLYWYRQILGQGPELLVQFQDESVVDDSQLPKDRFSAERLKGVDSTLKIQPAELGDSAMYLCASSPRLAEPGDEQYFGPGTRLTVT.

This clonotype was recorded many times. CDR3 amino acids: CASSLPPLATASVTEAFF. The CDR3 DNA is TGTGCCAGCAGCTTACCCCCTCTGGCTACGGCGTCTGTCACTGAAGCTTTCTTT. The chain links TRBV7-2 to TRBJ1-1; D is ambiguous. With 2 bases removed from V and 4 bases from J, the gap between germline ends came to 23 bases. There are 18 residues in the CDR3. Germline V lookup: CDR1 SGHTA, CDR2 FQGNSA. Variable domain in full (rest from reference TRBV7-2 and TRBJ1-1): GAGVSQSPSNKVTEKGKDVELRCDPISGHTALYWYRQSLGQGLEFLIYFQGNSAPDKSGLPSDRFSAERTGGSVSTLTIQRTQQEDSAVYLCASSLPPLATASVTEAFFGQGTRLTVV.

This clonotype was detected a few times. CDR3 coding DNA: TGTGCCAGCGGGCCCGGGACAGGGGTACTGAACATTCAGTACTTC. Residues: CASGPGTGVLNIQYF. The chain recombines TRBV28 with TRBJ2-4, with 10 bases lining up with TRBD1. This CDR3 has 15 amino acids. The J segment lost 7 bases and the V segment lost 8 bases, leaving 11 bases of the junction unmatched. Germline V CDR1 and CDR2: MDHEN, SYDVKM.

This clonotype was seen ten or more times. The rearrangement links TRBV21-1 to TRBJ2-1; TRBD1 was called by the table and not checked on the DNA. TRBV21-1 is a pseudogene segment. This CDR3 is 15 amino acids long. The DNA of the CDR3 is TGTGCCAGCAGCAGGGGACAGATGACCTACAATGAGCAGTTCTTC. This gives the protein CASSRGQMTYNEQFF.

This clonotype appeared many times. V and J are TRBV20-1 and TRBJ2-7; 10 bases are shared with TRBD1. Trimming took 2 bases from V and 5 from J; bases not matched to a gene: 6. The CDR3 consists of 14 residues. Looked up from germline, CDR1 is DFQATT and CDR2 is SNEGSKA (reference sequence). CDR3 nucleotides: TGCAGTGCTAGACCGGGGACAGGGGATCACGAGCAGTACTTC. Its protein product is CSARPGTGDHEQYF.

This clonotype has at least ten counts. The V call is TRBV6-1, the J call TRBJ2-3, with D perhaps assigned TRBD1 or TRBD2 (5 bases each). The germline V gene has CDR1 MNHNS and CDR2 SASEGT. V lost 6 bases and J lost 1, with 17 bases in between. The CDR3 runs 16 residues. CDR3 in amino acids: CASSEKGPPGTDTQYF. The CDR3 nucleotides are TGTGCCAGCAGCGAAAAGGGACCTCCGGGCACAGATACGCAGTATTTT.

This clonotype was seen a handful of times. V usage is TRBV12-3 or TRBV12-4 and J usage is TRBJ2-2; D possibly matches TRBD1 or TRBD2 (5 bases each). The CDR3 is 15 amino acids. Trimming cost V 0 bases and J 5 bases, with 10 bases left between them. The CDR3 region has the DNA TGTGCCAGCAGTTTAGCGCTTGGGGGAACCGGGGAGCTGTTTTTT. Amino acid sequence: CASSLALGGTGELFF.

This clonotype has a count of ten or more. This chain links TRBV7-9 with TRBJ2-1; 9 bases agree with TRBD2. The V segment lost 5 bases and the J segment 9 bases; nucleotides outside the gene matches: 11. Germline CDR1 and CDR2: SEHNR and FQNEAQ (reference sequence). The CDR3 totals 15 residues. This chain's CDR3 is CASSPMASGKGEQFF. The CDR3 bases are TGTGCCAGCAGCCCTATGGCTAGCGGGAAGGGTGAGCAGTTCTTC.

This clonotype was counted many times. The chain uses TRBV20-1 and TRBJ2-4; the D gene could be TRBD1 or TRBD2 (5 bases each). Germline V gene sequence: CDR1 DFQATT, CDR2 SNEGSKA (reference sequence). The CDR3 sequence is 15 residues long. V was cut by 1 base and J by 0 bases, with 10 bases left in between. The CDR3 bases are TGCAGTGCTAGAGTCGGGACCTTAGCCAAAAACATTCAGTACTTC. Translating gives CSARVGTLAKNIQYF.

This clonotype was recorded many times. This chain uses TRBV12-3 or TRBV12-4 with TRBJ1-1; a possible D gene is TRBD1 (6 bases). This CDR3 is 12 amino acids long. Trimming left V 5 bases short and J 8 bases short, with 12 bases between. CDR3 in amino acids: CASSLRTAEAFF. The CDR3 coding sequence is TGTGCCAGCAGTCTGAGGACAGCCGAAGCTTTCTTT.

This clonotype has ten or more counts. The rearrangement joins TRBV7-2 to TRBJ2-3, with 7 bases that match TRBD2. J was trimmed by 2 bases and V by 5 bases; bases with no gene match: 4. Per germline, CDR1 SGHTA and CDR2 FQGNSA. The CDR3 spans 14 residues. The CDR3: CASSEAGDTDTQYF. In DNA, the CDR3 is TGTGCCAGCAGCGAGGCGGGGGACACAGATACGCAGTATTTT.

This rearrangement joins TRBV4-3 to TRBJ2-7; tentatively, D is TRBD2 (6 bases). Looked up from germline, CDR1 is LGHNA and CDR2 is YSLEER. The V and J ends lost 0 bases and 5 bases respectively, with 11 bases between them. The CDR3 runs to 14 residues. The CDR3 protein is CASSQDRDSHEQYF. Written as DNA, the CDR3 is TGCGCCAGCAGCCAAGATCGGGACTCGCACGAGCAGTACTTC.

This clonotype appeared many times. The chain joins TRBV14 to TRBJ2-7, with 7 bases identical to TRBD1. The CDR3 consists of 14 residues. Trimming at V came to 3 bases and at J to 6 bases, leaving 8 bases not matched to a gene. Germline lookup yields CDR1 SGHDN and CDR2 FVKESK. CDR3 DNA sequence: TGTGCCAGCAGCCAGCAGACAGGGTCTGGCGAGCAGTACTTC. Its translation is CASSQQTGSGEQYF.

In this sample, this clonotype turned up many times. The chain combines TRBV20-1 with TRBJ2-7, with a possible D match to TRBD2 (7 bases). Trimming pared 5 bases from V and 5 bases from J, leaving 10 bases between. Germline CDR1 reads DFQATT; CDR2 reads SNEGSKA (reference sequence). This CDR3 spans 11 amino acids. This CDR3 is CSAGGGHEQYF. CDR3 DNA: TGCAGTGCTGGGGGGGGGCACGAGCAGTACTTC.

Of note for this clonotype: One junction end disagrees with the germline gene, perhaps due to a read error. This sequence joins TRBV7-6 and TRBJ2-5; 10 bases align to TRBD2. From germline, CDR1 is SGHVS and CDR2 FNYEAQ. The CDR3 has 14 residues. The CDR3 DNA sequence: TGTGCCAGCAGCTTAGGGAGCGGGAGGGCCGGTACGAACTTC. Amino acids: CASSLGSGRAGTNF.

This clonotype was seen more than once but under ten times. This chain joins TRBV6-5 and TRBJ1-6; 9 bases match TRBD1. Germline V gene data show CDR1 as MNHEY and CDR2 as SVGAGI. There are 14 residues in the CDR3. V was clipped by 10 bases and J by 9 bases; unmatched bases: 10. The CDR3 here is CATAVQGAGSPLHF. The CDR3 DNA reads as TGTGCCACCGCGGTACAGGGGGCAGGTTCACCCCTCCACTTT.

The table lists this clonotype with a few counts. The chain has TRBV5-5 and TRBJ2-2; 7 bases align to TRBD2. CDR3 length: 16 residues. Germline lookup yields CDR1 SGHKS and CDR2 YYEKEE (reference sequence). V dropped 4 bases and J dropped 0; count of bases not matched to a gene: 6. The CDR3 loop reads CASSLGGTPNTGELFF. The CDR3 nucleotides are TGTGCCAGCAGCCTGGGAGGGACGCCGAACACCGGGGAGCTGTTTTTT.

This clonotype has ten or more counts. The chain couples TRBV6-6 to TRBJ1-2; maybe TRBD1 (5 bases). V lost 2 bases and J lost 8, with 12 bases in between. The CDR3 runs 13 residues. Germline V gives CDR1 MNHNY, CDR2 SVGAGI (reference sequence). CDR3 sequence reads: CASSYGDGEGYTF. The CDR3 DNA is TGTGCCAGCAGTTACGGGGACGGGGAAGGCTACACCTTC.

The V call is TRBV5-6, the J call TRBJ2-5; no reliable D call. The CDR3 length is 13 residues. Germline CDR1 and CDR2: SGHDT and YYEEEE. V lost 0 bases, J lost 2 bases, and 5 bases lay in between. The CDR3 loop reads CASSLDGQETQYF. Written as DNA, the CDR3 is TGTGCCAGCAGCTTGGATGGACAAGAGACCCAGTACTTC.

The V call is TRBV11-1, the J call TRBJ2-6; D call uncertain. This CDR3 has 17 amino acids. Trimming pared 2 bases from V and 9 bases from J, leaving 20 bases between. Germline V gene sequence: CDR1 SGHAT, CDR2 FQDESV (reference sequence). The CDR3 bases are TGTGCCAGCAGCTTATCCCTACAAGGTGGAACCCTCAACGTCCTGACTTTC. Translated: CASSLSLQGGTLNVLTF. Full variable domain (outside the CDR3, taken from reference TRBV11-1 and TRBJ2-6): EAEVAQSPRYKITEKSQAVAFWCDPISGHATLYWYRQILGQGPELLVQFQDESVVDDSQLPKDRFSAERLKGVDSTLKIQPAELGDSAMYLCASSLSLQGGTLNVLTFGAGSRLTVL.

This clonotype was picked up many times. The chain combines TRBV4-1 with TRBJ2-5; D remains unclear. The CDR3 spans 15 residues. CDR1 is MGHRA, CDR2 YSYEKL, per germline. V lost 0 bases and J 1 base, leaving 9 bases between the germline ends. The CDR3 sequence is CASSQEGLVQETQYF. The CDR3 nucleotides read TGCGCCAGCAGCCAAGAGGGCCTAGTCCAAGAGACCCAGTACTTC.

This clonotype has at least ten counts. The chain joins TRBV28 to TRBJ2-7; D gene unclear. The germline V gene has CDR1 MDHEN and CDR2 SYDVKM. V was shortened by 6 bases and J by 3 bases, with 15 bases between the two germline ends. The CDR3 has 14 residues. The CDR3 DNA reads TGTGCCAGCAGGGGTAGACTTTCTCGCTACGAGCAGTACTTC. This gives the protein CASRGRLSRYEQYF. Filled out from reference TRBV28 and TRBJ2-7, the complete variable domain reads DVKVTQSSRYLVKRTGEKVFLECVQDMDHENMFWYRQDPGLGLRLIYFSYDVKMKEKGDIPEGYSVSREKKERFSLILESASTNQTSMYLCASRGRLSRYEQYFGPGTRLTVT.

This clonotype has ten or more counts. The CDR3 DNA sequence: TGTGCCAGTAGCACGGGTCTCCTTAATCAGCCCCAGCATTTT. Translated, it gives CASSTGLLNQPQHF. The chain joins TRBV19 to TRBJ1-5; the D is unclear. Trimming stripped 6 bases from V and 4 bases from J, with 13 bases between. CDR1 is LNHDA, CDR2 SQIVND, per germline (reference sequence). The CDR3 runs to 14 residues.

The rearrangement uses TRBV3-1 and TRBJ2-1; D perhaps matches TRBD2 (5 bases). The V end lost 10 bases, the J end lost 0 bases, and 16 bases lay between the germline ends. From germline, CDR1 is LGHDT and CDR2 YNNKEL (reference sequence). The CDR3 runs to 15 residues. The CDR3 region has the DNA TGTGCCACCCGTAGCGATACCAGCTCCTACAATGAGCAGTTCTTC. Translating gives CATRSDTSSYNEQFF.

This clonotype has ten or more counts. CDR3 protein: CAWSVSGAGSDTQYF. In DNA form, the CDR3 reads TGTGCCTGGAGTGTAAGCGGGGCCGGCTCAGATACGCAGTATTTT. The gene calls are TRBV30 and TRBJ2-3, with TRBD2 matching over 7 bases. Losses at the gene ends were 0 bases for V and 4 bases for J; bases not matched to a gene: 7. Germline CDR1 and CDR2: GTSNPN and SVGIG (reference sequence). The CDR3 extends over 15 amino acids.

The chain is built from TRBV28 and TRBJ1-2; D unresolved. Germline V gives CDR1 MDHEN, CDR2 SYDVKM. This CDR3 has 12 residues. V lost 4 bases, J lost 4 bases, and 7 bases lay in between. CDR3: CASSWESYGYTF. The CDR3 DNA is TGTGCCAGCAGTTGGGAGAGCTATGGCTACACCTTC.